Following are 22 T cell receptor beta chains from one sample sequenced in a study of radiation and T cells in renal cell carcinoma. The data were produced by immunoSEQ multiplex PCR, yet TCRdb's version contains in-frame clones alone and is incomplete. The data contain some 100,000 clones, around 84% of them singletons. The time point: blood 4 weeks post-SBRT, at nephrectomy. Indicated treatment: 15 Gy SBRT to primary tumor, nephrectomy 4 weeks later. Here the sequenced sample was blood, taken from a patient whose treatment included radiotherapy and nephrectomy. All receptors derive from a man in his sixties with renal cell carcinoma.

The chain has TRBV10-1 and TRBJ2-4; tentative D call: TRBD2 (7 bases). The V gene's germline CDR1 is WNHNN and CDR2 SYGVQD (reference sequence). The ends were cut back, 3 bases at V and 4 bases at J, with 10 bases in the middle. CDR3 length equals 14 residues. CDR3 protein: CASSDGGPKNIQYF. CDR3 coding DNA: TGCGCCAGCAGTGACGGGGGGCCAAAAAACATTCAGTACTTC.

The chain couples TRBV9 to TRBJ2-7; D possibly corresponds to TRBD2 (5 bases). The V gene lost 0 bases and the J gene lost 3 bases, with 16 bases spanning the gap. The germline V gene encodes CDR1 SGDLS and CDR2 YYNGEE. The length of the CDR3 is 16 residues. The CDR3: CASSVAPGLNLYEQYF. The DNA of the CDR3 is TGTGCCAGCAGCGTAGCCCCGGGATTAAACCTCTACGAGCAGTACTTC.

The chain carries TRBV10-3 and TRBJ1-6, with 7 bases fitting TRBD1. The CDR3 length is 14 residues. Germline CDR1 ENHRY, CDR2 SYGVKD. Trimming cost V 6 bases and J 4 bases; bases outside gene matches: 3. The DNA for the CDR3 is TGTGCCATCAGGGGGACAGAGTATAATTCACCCCTCCACTTT. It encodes CAIRGTEYNSPLHF.

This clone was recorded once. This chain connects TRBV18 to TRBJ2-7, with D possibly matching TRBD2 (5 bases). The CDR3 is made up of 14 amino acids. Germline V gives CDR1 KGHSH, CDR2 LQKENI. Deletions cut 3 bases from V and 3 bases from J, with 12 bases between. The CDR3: CASSPRGNYYEQYF. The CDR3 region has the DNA TGTGCCAGCTCACCCCGGGGAAACTACTACGAGCAGTACTTC.

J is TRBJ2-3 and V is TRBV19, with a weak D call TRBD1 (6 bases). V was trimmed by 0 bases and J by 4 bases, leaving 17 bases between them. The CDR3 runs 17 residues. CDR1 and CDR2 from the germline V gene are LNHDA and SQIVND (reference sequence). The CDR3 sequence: CASSIEGWLRGSDTQYF. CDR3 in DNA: TGTGCCAGTAGTATAGAGGGTTGGCTCAGGGGTTCAGATACGCAGTATTTT.

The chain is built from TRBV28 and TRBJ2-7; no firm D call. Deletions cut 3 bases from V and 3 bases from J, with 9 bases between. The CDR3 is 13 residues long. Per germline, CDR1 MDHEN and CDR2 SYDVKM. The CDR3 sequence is CASSLSHNYEQYF. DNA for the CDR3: TGTGCCAGCAGTTTGTCCCATAACTACGAGCAGTACTTC.

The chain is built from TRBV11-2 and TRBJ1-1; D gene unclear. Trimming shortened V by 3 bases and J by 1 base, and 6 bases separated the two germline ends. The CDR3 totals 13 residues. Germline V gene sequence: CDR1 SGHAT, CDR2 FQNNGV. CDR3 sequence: CASSFHRNTEAFF. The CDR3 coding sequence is TGTGCCAGCAGCTTTCACCGGAACACTGAAGCTTTCTTT.

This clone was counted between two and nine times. The CDR3 region is CASSSPSKSSYNEQFF. The CDR3 nucleotides are TGTGCCAGCAGCTCACCCTCAAAGAGCTCCTACAATGAGCAGTTCTTC. This sequence joins TRBV11-2 and TRBJ2-1; D uncertain. V was trimmed by 4 bases and J by 0 bases, leaving 13 bases between them. This CDR3 comprises 16 residues. Germline-derived CDR1 and CDR2 are SGHAT and FQNNGV.

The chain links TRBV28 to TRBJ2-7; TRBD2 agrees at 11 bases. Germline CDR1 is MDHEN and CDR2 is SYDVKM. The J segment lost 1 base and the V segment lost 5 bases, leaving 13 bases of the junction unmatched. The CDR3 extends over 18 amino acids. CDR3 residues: CASSPTLLAGGPSYEQYF. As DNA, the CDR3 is TGTGCCAGCAGTCCGACATTATTAGCGGGAGGGCCTTCCTACGAGCAGTACTTC.

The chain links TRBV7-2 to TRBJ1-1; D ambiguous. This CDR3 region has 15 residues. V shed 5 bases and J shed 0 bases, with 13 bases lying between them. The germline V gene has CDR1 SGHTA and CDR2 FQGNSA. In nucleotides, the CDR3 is TGTGCCAGCAGCGAGTTTGTAGGAGTGAACACTGAAGCTTTCTTT. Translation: CASSEFVGVNTEAFF.

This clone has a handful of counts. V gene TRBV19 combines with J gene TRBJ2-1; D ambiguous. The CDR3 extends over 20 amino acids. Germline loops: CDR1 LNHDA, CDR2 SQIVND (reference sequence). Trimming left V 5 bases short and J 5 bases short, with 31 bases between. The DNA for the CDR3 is TGTGCCAGTAGTGCCCGTATTGGAGACCTTCTAACATCTTCTCACAATGAGCAGTTCTTC. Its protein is CASSARIGDLLTSSHNEQFF.

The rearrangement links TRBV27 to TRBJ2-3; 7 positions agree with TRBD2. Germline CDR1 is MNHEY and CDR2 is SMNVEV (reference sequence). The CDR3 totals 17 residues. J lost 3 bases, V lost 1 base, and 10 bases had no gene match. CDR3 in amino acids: CASSLWPTSRRTDTQYF. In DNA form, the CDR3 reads TGTGCCAGCAGTTTATGGCCGACTAGCAGAAGGACAGATACGCAGTATTTT.

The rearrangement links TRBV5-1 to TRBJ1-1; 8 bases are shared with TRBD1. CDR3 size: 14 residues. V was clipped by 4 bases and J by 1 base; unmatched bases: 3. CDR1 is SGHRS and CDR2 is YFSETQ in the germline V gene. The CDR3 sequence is CASSIDRGNTEAFF. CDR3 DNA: TGCGCCAGCAGCATTGACAGGGGGAACACTGAAGCTTTCTTT.

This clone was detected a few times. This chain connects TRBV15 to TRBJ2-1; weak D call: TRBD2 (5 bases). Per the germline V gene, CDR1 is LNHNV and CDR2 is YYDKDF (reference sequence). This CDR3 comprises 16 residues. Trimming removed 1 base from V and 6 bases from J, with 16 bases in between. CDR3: CATSRGGDSAINEQFF. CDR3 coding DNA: TGTGCCACCAGCAGAGGAGGAGATAGCGCAATCAATGAGCAGTTCTTC.

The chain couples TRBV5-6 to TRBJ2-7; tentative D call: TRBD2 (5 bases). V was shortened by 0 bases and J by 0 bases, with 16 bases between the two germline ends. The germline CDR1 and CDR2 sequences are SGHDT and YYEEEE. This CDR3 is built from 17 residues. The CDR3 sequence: CASSLEGGLGSSYEQYF. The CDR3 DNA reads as TGTGCCAGCAGCTTGGAGGGCGGGCTGGGGAGCTCCTACGAGCAGTACTTC.

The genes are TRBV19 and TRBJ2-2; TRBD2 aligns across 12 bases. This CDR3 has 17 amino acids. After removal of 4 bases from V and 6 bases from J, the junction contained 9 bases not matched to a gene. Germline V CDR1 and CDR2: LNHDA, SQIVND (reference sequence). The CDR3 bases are TGTGCCAGTAGTACCCCAAGACTAGCGGGAGACCCCGGGGAGCTGTTTTTT. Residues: CASSTPRLAGDPGELFF.

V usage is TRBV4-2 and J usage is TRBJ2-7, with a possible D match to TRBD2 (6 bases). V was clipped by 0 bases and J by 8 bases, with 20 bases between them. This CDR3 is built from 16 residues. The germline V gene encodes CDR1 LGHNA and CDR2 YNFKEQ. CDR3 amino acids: CASSQDPGEASDKQYF. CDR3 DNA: TGTGCCAGCAGCCAAGACCCGGGGGAGGCCTCAGACAAGCAGTACTTC.

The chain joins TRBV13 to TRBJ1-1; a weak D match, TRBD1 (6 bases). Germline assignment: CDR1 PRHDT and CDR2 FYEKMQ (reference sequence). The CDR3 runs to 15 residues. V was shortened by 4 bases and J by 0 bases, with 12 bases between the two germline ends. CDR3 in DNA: TGTGCCAGCAGCTCCAAGGGGGGAATGAACACTGAAGCTTTCTTT. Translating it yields CASSSKGGMNTEAFF.

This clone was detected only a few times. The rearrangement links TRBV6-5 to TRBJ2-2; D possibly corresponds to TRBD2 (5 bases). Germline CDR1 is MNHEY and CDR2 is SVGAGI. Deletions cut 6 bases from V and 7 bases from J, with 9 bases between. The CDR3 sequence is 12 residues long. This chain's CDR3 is CASRRTYGELFF. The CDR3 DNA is TGTGCCAGCAGGAGGACTTACGGGGAGCTGTTTTTT.

CDR3 nucleotides: TGTGCCAGCAGCTTTGGTACGAATGAAAAACTGTTTTTT. It encodes CASSFGTNEKLFF. The chain couples TRBV5-6 to TRBJ1-4; no reliable D call. Germline V CDR1 and CDR2: SGHDT, YYEEEE. V lost 2 bases and J lost 5, with 7 bases in between. This CDR3 spans 13 amino acids.

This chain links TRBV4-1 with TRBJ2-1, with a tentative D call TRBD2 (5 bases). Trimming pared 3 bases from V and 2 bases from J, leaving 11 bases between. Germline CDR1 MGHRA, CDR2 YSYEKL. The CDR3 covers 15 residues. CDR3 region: CASSHEGGTYNEQFF. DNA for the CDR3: TGCGCCAGCAGCCATGAAGGAGGAACCTACAATGAGCAGTTCTTC.

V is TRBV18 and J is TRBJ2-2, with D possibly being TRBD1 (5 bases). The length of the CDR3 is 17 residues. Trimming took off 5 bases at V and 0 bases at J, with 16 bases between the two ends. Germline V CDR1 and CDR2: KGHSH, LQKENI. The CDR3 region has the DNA TGTGCCAGCTCAAGGGCAGGGCAAAACACGAACACCGGGGAGCTGTTTTTT. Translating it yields CASSRAGQNTNTGELFF.